The clone carrying this TCR beta chain was observed many times. What it recognizes is unknown. Employing constant-segment primers, 5'RACE generated TCR alpha and TCR beta cDNA libraries bearing sample barcodes and UMIs. A single record per CDR3 protein comes from TCRdb applying MiXCR to the 5' RACE reads. The sample contains 350,000 or so distinct CDR3 sequences, roughly 13% of which appear only once. This sample is drawn from a study of T-cell memory formation after mild COVID-19. On the study more broadly: The study found TCR clusters largely donor specific.

General study findings and limits: Memory sampled before infection contained some responding clones, suggesting cross-reactive memory joined. Clones which contracted sat mainly in CM and EM if CD4+, and in EMRA if CD8+.

The V gene's germline CDR1 is SGHTA and CDR2 FQGNSA. CDR3 length equals 14 residues. V lost 5 bases, J lost 7 bases, and 15 bases lay in between. The receptor's source is a man aged 18-30 years who had mild COVID-19 (a few samples of this study predate the infection). Cell type and time point are not known. Sequenced input: PBMCs or a T cell subset sorted from them (not recorded which). The rearrangement joins TRBV7-2 to TRBJ2-1; unclear D gene. CDR3 in amino acids: CASSQPLGANEQFF. The DNA of the CDR3 is TGTGCCAGCAGCCAACCGCTTGGTGCGAATGAGCAGTTCTTC.